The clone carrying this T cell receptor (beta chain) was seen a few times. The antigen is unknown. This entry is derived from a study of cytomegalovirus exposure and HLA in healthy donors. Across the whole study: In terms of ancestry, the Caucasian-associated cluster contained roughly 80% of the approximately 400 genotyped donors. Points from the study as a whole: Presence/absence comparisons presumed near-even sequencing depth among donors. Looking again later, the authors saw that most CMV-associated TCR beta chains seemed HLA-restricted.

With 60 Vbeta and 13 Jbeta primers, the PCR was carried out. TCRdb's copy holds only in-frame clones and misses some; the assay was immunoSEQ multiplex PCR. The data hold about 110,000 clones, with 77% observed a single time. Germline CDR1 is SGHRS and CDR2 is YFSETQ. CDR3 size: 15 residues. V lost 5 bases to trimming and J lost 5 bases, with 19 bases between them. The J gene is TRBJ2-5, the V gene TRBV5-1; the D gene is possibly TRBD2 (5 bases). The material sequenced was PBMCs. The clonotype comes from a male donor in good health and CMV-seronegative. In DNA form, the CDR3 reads TGCGCCAGCAGTTCAGAGGGTAGGGCTCGGGAGACCCAGTACTTC. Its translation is CASSSEGRARETQYF.